The 20 T cell receptor beta chains reported below all come from one sample, sequenced in a study of human T cells and chemical hapten exposure (dated by TCRdb to the early 2020s). Libraries came from RACE. The listed sequencing device is NextSeq 500. TCRdb took the public reads, trimmed them with fastp at Q25, ran MiXCR for clone calling and kept in-frame beta chains. Rows matching on CDR3 protein sequence are summarized as one entry with the most common DNA and genes. This sample is represented by around 300,000 distinct CDR3 sequences; about 5% of them were singletons. Of the sample, roughly 8.2% is held by the ten largest clones. The sample's time point label, in plain terms: pre-sensitization, week 0. According to the study, the label for this sample's treatment or condition signals: therapeutic diphenylcyclopropenone sensitization with weekly scalp DPC. Sample: whole blood, taken in connection with sensitization to the hapten diphenylcyclopropenone (DPC). The receptor source for this set is a woman aged 18-29 years with alopecia areata. Some clones in this sample may be carry-over from other donors' samples.

This clonotype was detected ten times or more. The rearrangement links TRBV7-2 to TRBJ2-5, with D perhaps TRBD2 (5 bases). CDR1 SGHTA and CDR2 FQGNSA come from the germline V gene. CDR3 size: 12 residues. Between the trimmed V and J ends, which lost 5 bases and 13 bases, there was a span of 17 bases. The CDR3 bases are TGTGCCAGCAGCGATACTAGGGCACATTGGTACTTC. Its protein is CASSDTRAHWYF.

The chain combines TRBV15 with TRBJ2-3, with 10 positions matching TRBD2. There are 15 residues in the CDR3. The germline V gene encodes CDR1 LNHNV and CDR2 YYDKDF (reference sequence). The ends lost 0 bases at V and 14 bases at J; junction bases unmatched: 11. DNA for the CDR3: TGTGCCACCAGCAGAGATAGTCTAGCGGGGGCCCGACGGTATTTT. The encoded protein is CATSRDSLAGARRYF.

This chain connects TRBV7-2 to TRBJ2-3, with 8 bases fitting TRBD1. In germline, CDR1 is SGHTA, CDR2 FQGNSA. J was trimmed by 14 bases and V by 5 bases; bases with no gene match: 9. The CDR3 runs to 12 residues. This CDR3 is CASSAFRGRVYF. CDR3 nucleotide sequence: TGTGCCAGCAGCGCCTTCAGGGGGCGCGTGTATTTT.

This clonotype occurred many times. J is TRBJ2-5 and V is TRBV7-9; TRBD2 might be the D (6 bases). V shed 2 bases and J shed 4 bases, with 11 bases lying between them. Germline CDR1 SEHNR, CDR2 FQNEAQ (reference sequence). The CDR3 is made up of 14 amino acids. This CDR3 is CASSLSLGGETQYF. In DNA form, the CDR3 reads TGTGCCAGCAGCTTATCATTGGGGGGAGAGACCCAGTACTTC.

This clonotype was detected a few times. The V gene is TRBV5-8, the J gene TRBJ1-5, with D possibly TRBD1 on 6 matching bases. Between the trimmed V and J ends, which lost 2 bases and 2 bases, there was a span of 11 bases. This CDR3 has 15 amino acids. CDR1 is SGHTS, CDR2 YDEGEE, per germline. The CDR3 DNA is TGTGCCAGCAGCTTTTTTTCAGGGGGCAATCAGCCCCAGCATTTT. Protein: CASSFFSGGNQPQHF.

This clonotype was observed at least ten times. The chain carries TRBV10-3 and TRBJ1-1, with a tentative D call TRBD1 (6 bases). The V end lost 10 bases, the J end lost 0 bases, and 15 bases lay between the germline ends. Germline V CDR1 and CDR2: ENHRY, SYGVKD. CDR3 length equals 14 residues. This CDR3 reads CATTPGEMNTEAFF. In nucleotides, the CDR3 is TGTGCCACCACGCCAGGGGAAATGAACACTGAAGCTTTCTTT.

This clonotype has a handful of counts. The chain has TRBV20-1 and TRBJ2-7; possible D gene TRBD1, 6 bases. Germline values: CDR1 DFQATT, CDR2 SNEGSKA (reference sequence). There are 15 residues in the CDR3. V lost 2 bases, J lost 2 bases, and 16 bases lay in between. The DNA for the CDR3 is TGCAGTGCTAGACCCTTTCCAGGACAGACCTACGAGCAGTACTTC. Translating gives CSARPFPGQTYEQYF.

A remark on this clonotype: The CDR3 ends on some other residue instead of the conserved phenylalanine or tryptophan, so this is likely a read error. The J gene is TRBJ2-1, the V gene TRBV4-2, with TRBD1 identical over 9 bases. Trimming removed 0 bases from V and 6 bases from J; junction bases left unmatched: 9. CDR3 length: 17 amino acids. CDR1 and CDR2 from the germline V gene are LGHNA and YNFKEQ. Written as DNA, the CDR3 is TGTGCCAGCAGCCAAGATAAGGGACAGGGTTCCAGCAATGAGCAGTTCTCC. It specifies CASSQDKGQGSSNEQFS.

This clonotype appeared many times. The chain joins TRBV12-3 or TRBV12-4 to TRBJ2-7; D tentatively reads TRBD1 or TRBD2 (5 bases each). V lost 6 bases and J lost 0, with 24 bases in between. CDR3 length: 18 amino acids. CDR3 loop: CASSPNWLGRRSSYEQYF. The CDR3 bases are TGTGCCAGCAGCCCCAATTGGCTGGGACGGAGGAGCTCCTACGAGCAGTACTTC.

This clonotype was recorded a few times. The chain links TRBV9 to TRBJ2-1; D may correspond to TRBD1 or TRBD2 (6 bases each). Between the trimmed V and J ends, which lost 6 bases and 8 bases, there was a span of 21 bases. The V gene's germline CDR1 is SGDLS and CDR2 YYNGEE. The CDR3 is 15 amino acids. This CDR3 reads CASNTGGANWDEQFF. In nucleotides, the CDR3 is TGTGCCAGCAATACCGGGGGCGCAAATTGGGATGAGCAGTTCTTC. Looking up the rest from reference TRBV9 and TRBJ2-1 gives the full variable domain: DSGVTQTPKHLITATGQRVTLRCSPRSGDLSVYWYQQSLDQGLQFLIQYYNGEERAKGNILERFSAQQFPDLHSELNLSSLELGDSALYFCASNTGGANWDEQFFGPGTRLTVL.

The table lists this clonotype with many counts. The chain employs TRBV7-9 and TRBJ1-2; TRBD1 aligns across 11 bases. The ends lost 3 bases at V and 6 bases at J; junction bases unmatched: 3. CDR3 size: 14 residues. Germline CDR1 SEHNR, CDR2 FQNEAQ (reference sequence). For the CDR3, the DNA is TGTGCCAGCAGCTTTTGGACAGGGGGCGATGGCTACACCTTC. Encoded protein: CASSFWTGGDGYTF.

The rearrangement joins TRBV29-1 to TRBJ2-2; TRBD1 matches at 10 bases. The CDR3 spans 14 residues. From germline, CDR1 is SQVTM and CDR2 ANQGSEA. Trimming cost V 4 bases and J 3 bases; bases outside gene matches: 2. This CDR3 reads CSVGTGGDTGELFF. Here the CDR3 DNA reads TGCAGCGTTGGGACAGGGGGGGACACCGGGGAGCTGTTTTTT.

This clonotype was seen more than once but under ten times. CDR3: CASSTLQGGNTEAFF. In nucleotides, the CDR3 is TGTGCCAGCAGTACGTTACAGGGAGGGAACACTGAAGCTTTCTTT. The chain joins TRBV27 to TRBJ1-1; tentative D call: TRBD1 (6 bases). Germline V CDR1 and CDR2: MNHEY, SMNVEV (reference sequence). CDR3 length: 15 residues. Trimming took off 5 bases at V and 1 base at J, with 14 bases between the two ends.

This clonotype turned up a few times. The V and J genes are TRBV5-4 and TRBJ2-7; no definite D call. V dropped 3 bases and J dropped 5 bases, with 15 bases sitting between them. Looked up from germline, CDR1 is SGHNT and CDR2 is YYREEE (reference sequence). The CDR3 covers 14 residues. CDR3 in amino acids: CASSSAGSIDEQYF. The CDR3 DNA sequence: TGTGCCAGCAGCTCCGCAGGTTCAATCGACGAGCAGTACTTC.

This clonotype was seen ten or more times. V is TRBV6-6 and J is TRBJ1-1; D gene uncertain. The CDR3 runs to 13 residues. Trimming took 2 bases from V and 8 from J, leaving 12 bases between them. Looked up from germline, CDR1 is MNHNY and CDR2 is SVGAGI (reference sequence). The CDR3: CASSYDSRGEAFF. The CDR3, as DNA: TGTGCCAGCAGTTACGATTCCCGTGGCGAAGCTTTCTTT.

The sample holds many counts of this clonotype. This sequence joins TRBV4-3 and TRBJ2-3; perhaps TRBD1 as D (7 bases). The germline V gene has CDR1 LGHNA and CDR2 YSLEER. The CDR3 has 16 residues. V lost 3 bases to trimming and J lost 3 bases, with 16 bases between them. DNA for the CDR3: TGCGCCAGCAGCCAGAACGACAGGGACTGGACAGATACGCAGTATTTT. Its protein product is CASSQNDRDWTDTQYF.

This clonotype was detected a few times. The chain links TRBV3-1 to TRBJ2-3; 12 nucleotides align to TRBD2. V was clipped by 2 bases and J by 10 bases; unmatched bases: 7. Germline V gene lookup returns CDR1 LGHDT and CDR2 YNNKEL (reference sequence). The CDR3 covers 15 residues. The CDR3, as DNA: TGTGCCAGCAGCCAACGGGCTAGCGGGGGGGGAGCGCAGTATTTT. This encodes CASSQRASGGGAQYF.

This clonotype was counted ten times or more. The gene calls are TRBV10-3 and TRBJ2-4, with D hard to call. V shed 0 bases and J shed 0 bases, with 6 bases lying between them. Germline CDR1 is ENHRY and CDR2 is SYGVKD. The CDR3 runs 15 residues. The DNA for the CDR3 is TGTGCCATCAGTGAGTCGGAGCCAGCCAAAAACATTCAGTACTTC. This encodes CAISESEPAKNIQYF.

V usage is TRBV20-1 and J usage is TRBJ2-3; the match to TRBD1 covers 7 bases. V was clipped by 2 bases and J by 3 bases; unmatched bases: 2. Per the germline V gene, CDR1 is DFQATT and CDR2 is SNEGSKA (reference sequence). The CDR3 is made up of 13 amino acids. The CDR3 is CSARRGQTDTQYF. The CDR3 DNA follows: TGCAGTGCTAGAAGGGGGCAGACAGATACGCAGTATTTT.

Only a few counts were recorded for this clonotype. This chain connects TRBV27 to TRBJ1-1, with 10 nucleotides matching TRBD1. The CDR3 covers 15 residues. The V and J ends lost 5 bases and 8 bases, in that order; junction bases with no gene match: 11. The germline V gene has CDR1 MNHEY and CDR2 SMNVEV (reference sequence). The CDR3 nucleotides read TGTGCCAGCAGTCTCCCGGGGACAGGGGCGGAAGAAGCTTTCTTT. It codes for CASSLPGTGAEEAFF.